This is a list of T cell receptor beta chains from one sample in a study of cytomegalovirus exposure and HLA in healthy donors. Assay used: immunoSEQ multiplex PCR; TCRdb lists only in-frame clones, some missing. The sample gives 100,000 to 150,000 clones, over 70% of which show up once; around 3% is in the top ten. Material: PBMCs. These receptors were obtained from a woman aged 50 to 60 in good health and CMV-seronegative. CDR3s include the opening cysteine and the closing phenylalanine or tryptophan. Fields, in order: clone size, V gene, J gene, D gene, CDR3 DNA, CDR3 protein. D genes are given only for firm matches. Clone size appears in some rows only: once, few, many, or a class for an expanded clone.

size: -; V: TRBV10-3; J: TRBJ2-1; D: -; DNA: TGTGCCATCGGGCCGCAAGACAATGAGCAGTTCTTC; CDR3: CAIGPQDNEQFF
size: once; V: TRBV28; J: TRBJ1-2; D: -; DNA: TGTGCCAGCAGTTTCCGTCCAGGTGGAAACTATGGCTACACCTTC; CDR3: CASSFRPGGNYGYTF
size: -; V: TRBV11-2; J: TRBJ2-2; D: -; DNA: TGTGCCAGCAGCTTAGCCAGCACCGGGGAGCTGTTTTTT; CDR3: CASSLASTGELFF
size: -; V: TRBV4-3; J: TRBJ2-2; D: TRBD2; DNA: TGCGCCAGCAGCCAAGACCCTAGCGGGACGGGAACCGGGGAGCTGTTTTTT; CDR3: CASSQDPSGTGTGELFF
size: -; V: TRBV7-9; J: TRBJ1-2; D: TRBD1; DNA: TGTGCCAGCAGCTTAGCCGGACAGGGCGGCTGGGGCTACACCTTC; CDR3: CASSLAGQGGWGYTF
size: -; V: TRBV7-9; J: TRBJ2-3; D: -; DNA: TGTGCCAGCAGCCCCATTAACTCCGGCACAGATACGCAGTATTTT; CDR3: CASSPINSGTDTQYF
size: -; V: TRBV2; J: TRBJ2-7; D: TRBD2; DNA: TGTGCCACCGGGACTAGCGGGAGGGCTCTATCCTACGAGCAGTACTTC; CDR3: CATGTSGRALSYEQYF
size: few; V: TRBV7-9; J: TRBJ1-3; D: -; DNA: TGTGCCAGCAAATCCCAGGGTCCGTCGAACACCATATATTTT; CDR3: CASKSQGPSNTIYF
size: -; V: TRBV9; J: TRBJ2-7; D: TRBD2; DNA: TGTGCCAGCAGCGTAGACCAGCGGGGCTACGAGCAGTACTTC; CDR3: CASSVDQRGYEQYF
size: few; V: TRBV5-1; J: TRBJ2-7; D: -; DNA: TGCGCCAGCAGCTTCGTGGCGGGCGGCTACGAGCAGTACTTC; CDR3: CASSFVAGGYEQYF
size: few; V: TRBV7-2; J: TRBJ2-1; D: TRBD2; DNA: TGTGCCAGCAACCCCTACCCCGCCGCTAGCGGGAGGTTTGATGAGCAGTTCTTC; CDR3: CASNPYPAASGRFDEQFF
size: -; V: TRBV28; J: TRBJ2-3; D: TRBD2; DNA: TGTGCCAGCAGTACTAGCGGGAGTACAGATACGCAGTATTTT; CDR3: CASSTSGSTDTQYF
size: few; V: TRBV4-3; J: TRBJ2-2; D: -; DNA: TGCGCCAGCAGCCAAGTATTCTCAGCCGGGGAGCTGTTTTTT; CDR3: CASSQVFSAGELFF
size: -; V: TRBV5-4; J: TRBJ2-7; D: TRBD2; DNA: TGTGCCAGCAGCTTGGGGACTAGCGGGAGGTACGAGCAGTACTTC; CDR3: CASSLGTSGRYEQYF
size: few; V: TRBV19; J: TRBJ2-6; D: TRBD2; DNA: TGTGCCAGTAGTTCGCCGGGGGGTCCCTCTGGGGCCAACGTCCTGACTTTC; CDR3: CASSSPGGPSGANVLTF
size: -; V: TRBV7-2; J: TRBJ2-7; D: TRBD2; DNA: TGTGCCAGCAGGCGTACTAGCGGCCTCTACGAGCAGTACTTC; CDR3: CASRRTSGLYEQYF
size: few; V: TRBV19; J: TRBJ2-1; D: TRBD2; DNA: TGTGCCAGTAGTATGGCGGGAGCTTTTGCCGAGCAGTTCTTC; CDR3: CASSMAGAFAEQFF
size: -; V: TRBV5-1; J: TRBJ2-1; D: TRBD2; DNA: TGCGCCAGCAGCTTGGTAGGGCTAGCGGGGCTTAGCTCCTACAATGAGCAGTTCTTC; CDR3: CASSLVGLAGLSSYNEQFF
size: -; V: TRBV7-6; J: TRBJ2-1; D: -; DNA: TGTGCCAGCAGCCTCGGCGGCCCGGCTTACAATGAGCAGTTCTTC; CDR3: CASSLGGPAYNEQFF
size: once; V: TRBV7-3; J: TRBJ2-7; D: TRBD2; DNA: TGTGCCAGCAGCGCGGGACTAGCGGCGGATTACGAGCAGTACTTC; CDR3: CASSAGLAADYEQYF
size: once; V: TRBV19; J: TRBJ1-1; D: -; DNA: TGTGCCAGTAGTATAGATGTTTCAGTTTTCACTGAAGCTTTCTTT; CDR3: CASSIDVSVFTEAFF
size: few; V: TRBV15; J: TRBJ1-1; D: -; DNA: TGTGCCACCAGCAGATCTTTCGGTGGAGGGCACACTGAAGCTTTCTTT; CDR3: CATSRSFGGGHTEAFF
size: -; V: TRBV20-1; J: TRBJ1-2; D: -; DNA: TGCAGTGCTAGAGATCGAGGCGGCTACACCTTC; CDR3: CSARDRGGYTF
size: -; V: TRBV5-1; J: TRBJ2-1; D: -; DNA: TGCGCCAGCCTAATCCGGGACAAGGACAATGAGCAGTTCTTC; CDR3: CASLIRDKDNEQFF
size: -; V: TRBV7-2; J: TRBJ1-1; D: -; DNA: TGTGCCAGCAGCTTAGGGTCAGGGAGGACTGAAGCTTTCTTT; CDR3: CASSLGSGRTEAFF
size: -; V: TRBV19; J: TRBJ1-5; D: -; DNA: TGTGCCAGTAGTATTTTATTGGGGCTGATCCGCAATCAGCCCCAGCATTTT; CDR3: CASSILLGLIRNQPQHF
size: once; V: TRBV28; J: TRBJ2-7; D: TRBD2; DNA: TGTGCCATAAACACAGGGGGCCCATTTACTAGCGGGAGGGGTCTCTACGAGCAGTACTTC; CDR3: CAINTGGPFTSGRGLYEQYF
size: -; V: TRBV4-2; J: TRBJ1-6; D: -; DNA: TGTGCCAGCAGCCAAGGGGGGGGTTCACCCCTCCACTTT; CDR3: CASSQGGGSPLHF
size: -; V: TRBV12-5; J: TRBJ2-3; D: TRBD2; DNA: TGTGCTAGTGGTTTTGGACTAGCGGAAACAGATACGCAGTATTTT; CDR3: CASGFGLAETDTQYF
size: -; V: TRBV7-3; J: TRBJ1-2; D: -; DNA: TGTGCCAGCAGCTTAAGGCTAGGGAGAGTCTATGGCTACACCTTC; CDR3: CASSLRLGRVYGYTF
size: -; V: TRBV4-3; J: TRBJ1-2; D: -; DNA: TGCGCCAGCAGCCAAGTCGTCGGCGGGAGCTATGGCTACACCTTC; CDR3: CASSQVVGGSYGYTF
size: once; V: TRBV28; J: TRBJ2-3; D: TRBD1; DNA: TGTGCCAGCAGCCGACAGGGGGCAACAGATACGCAGTATTTT; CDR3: CASSRQGATDTQYF
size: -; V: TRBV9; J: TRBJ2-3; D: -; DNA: TGTGCCAGCAGCGTAGCTACGCCCGGGAGAGGAACAGATACGCAGTATTTT; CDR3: CASSVATPGRGTDTQYF
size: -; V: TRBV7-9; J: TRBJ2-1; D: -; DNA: TGTTCCAGCAGCCCGCCTAGCCCAGATTTATTCTACAATGAGCAGTTCTTC; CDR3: CSSSPPSPDLFYNEQFF
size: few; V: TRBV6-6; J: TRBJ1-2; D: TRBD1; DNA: TGTGCCAGCAGCGACCGGACAGGGGAGTATTATGGCTACACCTTC; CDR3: CASSDRTGEYYGYTF
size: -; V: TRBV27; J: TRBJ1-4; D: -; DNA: TGTGCCAGCAGAAGAGCGAGCGAAAAACTGTTTTTT; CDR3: CASRRASEKLFF
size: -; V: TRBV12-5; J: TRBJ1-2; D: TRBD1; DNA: TGTGCTAGTGGCCCCGACGACAGGGTTGATTATGGCTACACCTTC; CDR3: CASGPDDRVDYGYTF
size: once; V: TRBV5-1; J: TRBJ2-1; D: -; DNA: TGCGCCAGCAGCGAAACTAGACCAGACAATGAGCAGTTCTTC; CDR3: CASSETRPDNEQFF
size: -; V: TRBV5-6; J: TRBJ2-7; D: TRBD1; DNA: TGTGCCAGCAGCGCCCAGACAGGGGATCCCTACGAGCAGTACTTC; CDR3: CASSAQTGDPYEQYF
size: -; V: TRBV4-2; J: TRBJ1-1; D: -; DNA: TGTGCCAGCACCGCTCAAGAGGCCATGAACACTGAAGCTTTCTTT; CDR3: CASTAQEAMNTEAFF
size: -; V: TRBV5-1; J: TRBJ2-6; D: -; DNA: TGCGCCAGCAGCCCTAGGGGGGGACCGCCGAGCTCTGGGGCCAACGTCCTGACTTTC; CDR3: CASSPRGGPPSSGANVLTF
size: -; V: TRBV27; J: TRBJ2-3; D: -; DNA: TGTGCCAACCTTAGGATTCCGGGTTTAGATACGCAGTATTTT; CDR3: CANLRIPGLDTQYF